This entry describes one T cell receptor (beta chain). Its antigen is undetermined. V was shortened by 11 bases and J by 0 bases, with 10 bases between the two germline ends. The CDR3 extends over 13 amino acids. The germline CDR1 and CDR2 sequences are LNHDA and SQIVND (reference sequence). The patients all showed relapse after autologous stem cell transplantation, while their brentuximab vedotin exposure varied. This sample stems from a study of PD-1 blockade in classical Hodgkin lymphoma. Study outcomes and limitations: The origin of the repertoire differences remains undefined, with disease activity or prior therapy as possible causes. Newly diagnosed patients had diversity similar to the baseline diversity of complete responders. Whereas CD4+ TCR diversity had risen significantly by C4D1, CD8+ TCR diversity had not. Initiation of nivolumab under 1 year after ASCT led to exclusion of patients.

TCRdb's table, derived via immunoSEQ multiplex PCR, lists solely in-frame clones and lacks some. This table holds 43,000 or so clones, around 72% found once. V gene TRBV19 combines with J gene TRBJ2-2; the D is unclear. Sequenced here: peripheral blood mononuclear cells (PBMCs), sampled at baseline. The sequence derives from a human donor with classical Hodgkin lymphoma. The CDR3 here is CAGSGPNTGELFF. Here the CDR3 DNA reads TGTGCCGGCTCCGGGCCGAACACCGGGGAGCTGTTTTTT.